The 18 T cell receptor beta chains in this list originate from one sample, sequenced in a study of blood T cells in healthy people across ages. A J-beta primer mix and a sample-barcoded 5' primer were used in a second PCR of roughly 6 to 11 cycles. Each CDR3 protein is one row after TCRdb ran MiXCR on the 5' RACE reads. The sample lists over 1,500,000 distinct CDR3 sequences; roughly two fifths were seen once. Input material: blood. The receptors originated from a human donor in good health.

This rearrangement joins TRBV27 to TRBJ2-1; weak D call: TRBD2 (5 bases). Germline V CDR1 and CDR2: MNHEY, SMNVEV (reference sequence). The CDR3 is 16 amino acids. V dropped 7 bases and J dropped 5 bases, with 21 bases sitting between them. For the CDR3, the DNA is TGTGCCAGCACACTAAATTGGGGTAGGGAGAACAATGAGCAGTTCTTC. Its translation is CASTLNWGRENNEQFF.

The gene calls are TRBV20-1 and TRBJ1-4, with D tentatively TRBD1 (6 bases). Germline V gene data show CDR1 as DFQATT and CDR2 as SNEGSKA (reference sequence). The CDR3 contains 14 residues. V was pared by 5 bases and J by 8 bases, with 18 bases between. The CDR3 DNA sequence: TGCAGTGCTCTCCGGAGACGGGGGCACGAAAAACTGTTTTTT. Translated, it gives CSALRRRGHEKLFF.

This clonotype occurred a few times. V is TRBV29-1 and J is TRBJ1-1; D uncertain. This CDR3 is 12 amino acids long. CDR1 and CDR2 (germline): SQVTM, ANQGSEA. V lost 4 bases, J lost 0 bases, and 6 bases lay in between. The CDR3 sequence: CSVVLMNTEAFF. CDR3 in DNA: TGCAGCGTTGTTCTTATGAACACTGAAGCTTTCTTT.

The chain joins TRBV28 to TRBJ1-6; TRBD1 aligns across 7 bases. The CDR3 length is 14 residues. After removal of 6 bases from V and 9 bases from J, the junction contained 8 bases not matched to a gene. Germline V lookup: CDR1 MDHEN, CDR2 SYDVKM. CDR3 protein: CASSSTGEASPLHF. The CDR3 bases are TGTGCCAGCAGCTCTACAGGGGAGGCTTCACCCCTCCACTTT.

The chain employs TRBV20-1 and TRBJ1-1; 9 bases fit TRBD1. The CDR3 consists of 15 residues. CDR1 and CDR2 (germline): DFQATT, SNEGSKA (reference sequence). V gave up 2 bases and J gave up 4 bases; unmatched junction bases: 8. The CDR3 sequence: CSARRDRARSTEAFF. DNA for the CDR3: TGCAGTGCTAGAAGGGACAGGGCCCGAAGCACTGAAGCTTTCTTT.

The chain recombines TRBV28 with TRBJ2-5, with 9 positions matching TRBD2. Germline V gene data show CDR1 as MDHEN and CDR2 as SYDVKM. The CDR3 is made up of 16 amino acids. J lost 4 bases, V lost 6 bases, and 12 bases had no gene match. In DNA form, the CDR3 reads TGTGCCAGCAGCCGTCGAGCGGGGGGTACATTAGAGACCCAGTACTTC. Translated, it gives CASSRRAGGTLETQYF.

The chain recombines TRBV29-1 with TRBJ1-2; D is perhaps TRBD1 (5 bases). The germline V gene has CDR1 SQVTM and CDR2 ANQGSEA. The CDR3 extends over 14 amino acids. The V and J ends lost 6 bases and 8 bases respectively, with 22 bases between them. The DNA for the CDR3 is TGCAGCGTGCACTGGTCTTCCGGGGGTGGGGGCTACACCTTC. This codes for CSVHWSSGGGGYTF.

This clonotype was seen a single time. The rearrangement uses TRBV20-1 and TRBJ2-1; no reliable D call. Germline lookup yields CDR1 DFQATT and CDR2 SNEGSKA (reference sequence). Trimming cost V 3 bases and J 4 bases, with 10 bases left between them. The CDR3 totals 13 residues. DNA of the CDR3: TGCAGTGCTAGCATCAGAAATTACAATGAGCAGTTCTTC. As protein: CSASIRNYNEQFF.

V is TRBV29-1 and J is TRBJ2-7; 7 bases match TRBD2. V was pared by 6 bases and J by 5 bases, with 4 bases of the junction left unmatched. Germline CDR1 SQVTM, CDR2 ANQGSEA. The CDR3 length is 11 residues. CDR3 DNA sequence: TGCAGCGTGACTAGCATGAACGAGCAGTACTTC. It is translated as CSVTSMNEQYF.

The chain uses TRBV20-1 and TRBJ2-5; the D gene could be TRBD1 or TRBD2 (6 bases each). Trimming left V 3 bases short and J 5 bases short, with 16 bases between. The germline gives CDR1 DFQATT, CDR2 SNEGSKA (reference sequence). The CDR3 runs to 14 residues. This CDR3 is CSASSGALVETQYF. CDR3 nucleotides: TGCAGTGCTAGCTCGGGGGCCCTGGTCGAGACCCAGTACTTC.

Turning to this clonotype: Being one base from a much bigger clone, this may be a read error. The rearrangement links TRBV20-1 to TRBJ2-1; the match to TRBD2 covers 14 bases. The DNA end is a closer match to TRBJ2-7, so the J assignment may be wrong. Germline-derived CDR1 and CDR2 are DFQATT and SNEGSKA (reference sequence). This CDR3 contains 16 residues. In DNA, the CDR3 is TGCAGTGCTAGGACTAGCGGGGGGGCCTCCTACAATGAGCAGTACTTC. Translation: CSARTSGGASYNEQYF.

This clonotype was found a few times. The chain links TRBV7-6 to TRBJ1-4; no clear D gene. The length of the CDR3 is 15 residues. The germline V and J ends were trimmed by 5 bases and 0 bases, with 10 bases remaining between them. The germline CDR1 and CDR2 sequences are SGHVS and FNYEAQ. The CDR3, as DNA: TGTGCCAGCAGCCTGTGGGAAGCAACTAATGAAAAACTGTTTTTT. Its protein is CASSLWEATNEKLFF.

This clonotype showed up just a few times. The V gene is TRBV18, the J gene TRBJ2-2; D unresolved. Germline CDR1 KGHSH, CDR2 LQKENI. This CDR3 has 12 residues. Trimming pared 3 bases from V and 5 bases from J, leaving 4 bases between. CDR3 loop: CASSPVTGELFF. CDR3 DNA sequence: TGTGCCAGCTCACCCGTGACCGGGGAGCTGTTTTTT.

The chain joins TRBV11-2 to TRBJ2-3, with D unresolved. This CDR3 comprises 13 residues. V lost 5 bases, J lost 6 bases, and 12 bases lay in between. Germline CDR1 and CDR2: SGHAT and FQNNGV. The CDR3 loop is CASSRVNADTQYF. The CDR3 DNA reads TGTGCCAGCAGCCGCGTCAATGCGGATACGCAGTATTTT. Variable domain in full (rest from reference TRBV11-2 and TRBJ2-3): EAGVAQSPRYKIIEKRQSVAFWCNPISGHATLYWYQQILGQGPKLLIQFQNNGVVDDSQLPKDRFSAERLKGVDSTLKIQPAKLEDSAVYLCASSRVNADTQYFGPGTRLTVL.

The table lists this clonotype with many counts. The chain is built from TRBV6-1 and TRBJ2-5; D gene uncertain. Germline loops: CDR1 MNHNS, CDR2 SASEGT. V dropped 8 bases and J dropped 5 bases, with 12 bases sitting between them. The CDR3 spans 12 residues. CDR3 sequence (DNA): TGTGCCAGCGGGTCCGGTGGGGAGACCCAGTACTTC. Amino acids: CASGSGGETQYF.

The chain uses TRBV6-2 or TRBV6-3 and TRBJ2-1; 7 nucleotides line up with TRBD1. The CDR3 is 13 residues long. V was clipped by 8 bases and J by 4 bases; unmatched bases: 5. Per the germline V gene, CDR1 is MNHEY and CDR2 is SVGEGT. This chain's CDR3 is CASLGQTYNEQFF. CDR3 DNA: TGTGCCAGCCTGGGACAGACATACAATGAGCAGTTCTTC.

In regard to this clonotype: One end of the junction is discordant with germline, which a read error may explain. The V gene is TRBV6-2 or TRBV6-3, the J gene TRBJ1-1, with D hard to call. The CDR3 loop spans 13 amino acids. Germline V gives CDR1 MNHEY, CDR2 SVGEGT. The DNA for the CDR3 is TGTGCCGGCAGTTTCACGAAAAGGACTGAAGCTTTCTTT. This codes for CAGSFTKRTEAFF.

The V call is TRBV7-2, the J call TRBJ2-1; D call uncertain. The CDR3 totals 18 residues. Trimming left V 2 bases short and J 2 bases short, with 19 bases between. Germline V gives CDR1 SGHTA, CDR2 FQGNSA. DNA for the CDR3: TGTGCCAGCAGCTTAAGCCATCGAGTTAGGCTACCCTACAATGAGCAGTTCTTC. Its protein product is CASSLSHRVRLPYNEQFF.